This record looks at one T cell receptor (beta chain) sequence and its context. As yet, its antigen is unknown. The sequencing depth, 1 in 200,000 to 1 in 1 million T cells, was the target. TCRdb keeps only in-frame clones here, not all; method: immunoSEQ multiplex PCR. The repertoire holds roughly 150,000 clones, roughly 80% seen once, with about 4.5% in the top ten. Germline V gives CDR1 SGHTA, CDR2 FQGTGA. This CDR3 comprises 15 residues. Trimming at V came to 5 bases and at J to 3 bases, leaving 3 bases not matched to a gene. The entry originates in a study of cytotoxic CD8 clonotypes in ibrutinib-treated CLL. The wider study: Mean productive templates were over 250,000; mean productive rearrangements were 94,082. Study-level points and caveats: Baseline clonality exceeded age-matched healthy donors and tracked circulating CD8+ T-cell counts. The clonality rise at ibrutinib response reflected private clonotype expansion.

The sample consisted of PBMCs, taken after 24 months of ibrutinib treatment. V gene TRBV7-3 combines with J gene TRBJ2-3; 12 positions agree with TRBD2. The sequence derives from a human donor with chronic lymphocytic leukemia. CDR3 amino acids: CASSETSGRTDTQYF. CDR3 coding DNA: TGTGCCAGCAGCGAGACTAGCGGGAGAACAGATACGCAGTATTTT.